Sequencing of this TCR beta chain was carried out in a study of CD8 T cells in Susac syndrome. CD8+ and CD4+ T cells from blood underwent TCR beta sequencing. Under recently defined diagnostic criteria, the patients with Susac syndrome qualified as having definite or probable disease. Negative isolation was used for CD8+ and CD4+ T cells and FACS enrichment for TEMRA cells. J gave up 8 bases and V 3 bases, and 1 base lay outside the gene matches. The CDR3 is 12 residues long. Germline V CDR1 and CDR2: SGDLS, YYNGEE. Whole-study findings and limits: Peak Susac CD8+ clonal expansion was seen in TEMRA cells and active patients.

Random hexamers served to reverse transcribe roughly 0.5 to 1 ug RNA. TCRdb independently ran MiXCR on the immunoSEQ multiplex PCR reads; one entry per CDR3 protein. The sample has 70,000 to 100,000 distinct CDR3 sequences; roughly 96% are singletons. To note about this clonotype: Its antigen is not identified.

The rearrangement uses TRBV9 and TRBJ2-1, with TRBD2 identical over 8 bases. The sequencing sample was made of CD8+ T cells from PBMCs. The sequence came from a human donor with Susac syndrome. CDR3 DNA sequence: TGTGCCAGCAGCGGGACTAGCTATGAGCAGTTCTTC. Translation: CASSGTSYEQFF.